Following are 3 T cell receptor beta chains from one sample sequenced in a study of CD8+ T cells in alopecia areata. Sequencing templates came from extracted RNA that was reverse transcribed into cDNA. TCRdb's table, derived via immunoSEQ multiplex PCR, lists solely in-frame clones and lacks some. The repertoire consists of around 100,000 clones, with less than 70% occurring once and the leading ten covering around 9%. Sequenced material: CD4+ T cells sorted from blood. The source of these receptors is a human donor in good health.

The J gene is TRBJ1-5, the V gene TRBV30, with 7 bases aligning to TRBD1. V shed 1 base and J 0 bases; nucleotides not matched to a gene: 6. CDR1 and CDR2 from the germline V gene are GTSNPN and SVGIG (reference sequence). CDR3 length: 16 residues. For the CDR3, the DNA is TGTGCCTGGAGTGGGGCGACAGGGCATAGCAATCAGCCCCAGCATTTT. It is translated as CAWSGATGHSNQPQHF.

In its sample, this clone was seen a few times. This rearrangement joins TRBV11-2 to TRBJ2-3; D gene uncertain. The CDR3 runs 14 residues. The V gene lost 6 bases and the J gene lost 8 bases, with 18 bases spanning the gap. The germline gives CDR1 SGHAT, CDR2 FQNNGV. The CDR3 bases are TGTGCCAGCAGTTCTAGTCAGACTGCCCGTACGCAGTATTTT. Protein product: CASSSSQTARTQYF.

This clone was recorded only once. The gene calls are TRBV7-6 and TRBJ1-1; D may be TRBD1 (6 bases). The CDR3 has 13 amino acids. With 5 bases removed from V and 3 bases from J, the gap between germline ends came to 10 bases. Germline CDR1 is SGHVS and CDR2 is FNYEAQ. CDR3 protein: CASSRQEYTEAFF. DNA of the CDR3: TGTGCCAGCAGCAGACAGGAATACACTGAAGCTTTCTTT.